The 6 T cell receptor beta chains reported below all come from one sample, sequenced in a study of blood T cell repertoires in COVID-19. Only in-frame clones appear in the TCRdb table, and some are missing; sequencing was by immunoSEQ multiplex PCR. The table shows hundreds of thousands of clones, with about 88% occurring only once. The sequenced sample was peripheral blood. The receptors were gathered from a man aged 55 to 70 with acute or convalescent COVID-19.

The gene calls are TRBV11-1 and TRBJ2-7, with a tentative D call TRBD1 (6 bases). Trimming left V 0 bases short and J 2 bases short, with 11 bases between. The germline CDR1 and CDR2 sequences are SGHAT and FQDESV (reference sequence). CDR3 length: 15 amino acids. In DNA, the CDR3 is TGTGCCAGCAGCTTAGCGGCAGGGGCCCCCTACGAGCAGTACTTC. Residues: CASSLAAGAPYEQYF.

The chain employs TRBV4-3 and TRBJ1-4, with 7 bases lining up with TRBD1. This CDR3 has 19 amino acids. Per germline, CDR1 LGHNA and CDR2 YSLEER. J was trimmed by 10 bases and V by 0 bases; bases with no gene match: 20. The CDR3, as DNA: TGCGCCAGCAGCCAAGATCATGGAGGGGGCATTACGACTTCGGGAAAACTGTTTTTT. It is translated as CASSQDHGGGITTSGKLFF.

This clone was picked up one time. The chain joins TRBV7-8 to TRBJ2-5, with 8 bases fitting TRBD2. Germline V CDR1 and CDR2: SGHVS, FQNEAQ. V lost 5 bases, J lost 1 base, and 3 bases stayed unmatched. The CDR3 runs 14 residues. This CDR3 reads CASSPAGGQETQYF. In nucleotides, the CDR3 is TGTGCCAGCAGCCCGGCGGGGGGCCAAGAGACCCAGTACTTC. Filled out from reference TRBV7-8 and TRBJ2-5, the complete variable domain reads GAGVSQSPRYKVAKRGQDVALRCDPISGHVSLFWYQQALGQGPEFLTYFQNEAQLDKSGLPSDRFFAERPEGSVSTLKIQRTQQEDSAVYLCASSPAGGQETQYFGPGTRLLVL.

This clone was counted a single time. The chain has TRBV18 and TRBJ1-5; D ambiguous. CDR1 and CDR2 from the germline V gene are KGHSH and LQKENI. Deletions cut 4 bases from V and 2 bases from J, with 12 bases between. The length of the CDR3 is 15 residues. For the CDR3, the DNA is TGTGCCAGCTCACTCACTGGGCAGGGCAATCAGCCCCAGCATTTT. It yields the protein CASSLTGQGNQPQHF.

V is TRBV2 and J is TRBJ1-5; the match to TRBD1 covers 8 bases. The V gene end was trimmed by 10 bases and the J gene end by 6 bases; junction bases not matched to a gene: 14. CDR3 length: 15 residues. Germline V gene sequence: CDR1 SNHLY, CDR2 FYNNEI. CDR3 residues: CATKLDDRGIQPQHF. CDR3 bases: TGTGCCACCAAACTCGATGACAGGGGAATTCAGCCCCAGCATTTT. The full variable domain, its missing parts supplied by reference TRBV2 and TRBJ1-5, is EPEVTQTPSHQVTQMGQEVILRCVPISNHLYFYWYRQILGQKVEFLVSFYNNEISEKSEIFDDQFSVERPDGSNFTLKIRSTKLEDSAMYFCATKLDDRGIQPQHFGDGTRLSIL.

V gene TRBV7-2 combines with J gene TRBJ1-1; D uncertain. Germline V lookup: CDR1 SGHTA, CDR2 FQGNSA. The CDR3 loop spans 14 amino acids. Trimming cost V 1 base and J 1 base, with 7 bases left between them. The CDR3: CASSLDDKNTEAFF. For the CDR3, the DNA is TGTGCCAGCAGCTTAGATGACAAGAACACTGAAGCTTTCTTT.